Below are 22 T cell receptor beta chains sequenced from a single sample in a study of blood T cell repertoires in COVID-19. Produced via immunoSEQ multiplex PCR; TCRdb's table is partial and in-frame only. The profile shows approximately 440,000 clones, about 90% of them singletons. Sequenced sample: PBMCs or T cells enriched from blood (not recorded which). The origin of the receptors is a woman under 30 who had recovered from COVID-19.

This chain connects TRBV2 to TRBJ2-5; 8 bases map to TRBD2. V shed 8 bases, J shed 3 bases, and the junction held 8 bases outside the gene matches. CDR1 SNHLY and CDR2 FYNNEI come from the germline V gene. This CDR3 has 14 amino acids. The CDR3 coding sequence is TGTGCCAGCGGGCTAGCGGGTTTAAAAGAGACCCAGTACTTC. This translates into CASGLAGLKETQYF.

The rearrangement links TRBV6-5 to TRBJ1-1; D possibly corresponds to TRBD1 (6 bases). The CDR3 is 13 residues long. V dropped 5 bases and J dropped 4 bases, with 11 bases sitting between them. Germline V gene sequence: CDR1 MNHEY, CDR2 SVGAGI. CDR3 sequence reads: CASSQQGFTEAFF. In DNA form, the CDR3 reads TGTGCCAGCAGTCAACAGGGTTTCACTGAAGCTTTCTTT.

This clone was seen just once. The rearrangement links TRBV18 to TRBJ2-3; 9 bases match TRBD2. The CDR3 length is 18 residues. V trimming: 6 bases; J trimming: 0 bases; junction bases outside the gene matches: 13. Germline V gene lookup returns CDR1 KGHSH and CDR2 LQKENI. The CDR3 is CASSPVAAGGASTDTQYF. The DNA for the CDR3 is TGTGCCAGCTCCCCTGTAGCGGCGGGGGGGGCGAGCACAGATACGCAGTATTTT.

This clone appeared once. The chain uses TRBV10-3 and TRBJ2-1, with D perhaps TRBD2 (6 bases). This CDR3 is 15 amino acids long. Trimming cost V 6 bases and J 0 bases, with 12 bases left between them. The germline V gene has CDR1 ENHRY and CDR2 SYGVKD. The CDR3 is CAIRGDWSSYNEQFF. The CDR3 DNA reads TGTGCCATCAGGGGGGACTGGAGCTCCTACAATGAGCAGTTCTTC.

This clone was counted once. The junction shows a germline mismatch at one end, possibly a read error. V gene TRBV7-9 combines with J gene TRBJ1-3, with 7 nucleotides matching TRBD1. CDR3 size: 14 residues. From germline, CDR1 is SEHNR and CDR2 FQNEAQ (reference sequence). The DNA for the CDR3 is TGTGCCAGCACCTTAAACAGGGGTGGGGACACCATATATTTT. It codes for CASTLNRGGDTIYF. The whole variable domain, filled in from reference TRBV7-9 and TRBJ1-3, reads DTGVSQNPRHKITKRGQNVTFRCDPISEHNRLYWYRQTLGQGPEFLTYFQNEAQLEKSRLLSDRFSAERPKGSFSTLEIQRTEQGDSAMYLCASTLNRGGDTIYFGEGSWLTVV.

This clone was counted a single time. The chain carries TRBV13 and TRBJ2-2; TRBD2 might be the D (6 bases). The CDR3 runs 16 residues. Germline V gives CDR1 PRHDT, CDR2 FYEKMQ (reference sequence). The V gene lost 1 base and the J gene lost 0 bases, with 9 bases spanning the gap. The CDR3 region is CASSLDRGANTGELFF. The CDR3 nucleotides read TGTGCCAGCAGCTTAGACCGCGGGGCGAACACCGGGGAGCTGTTTTTT.

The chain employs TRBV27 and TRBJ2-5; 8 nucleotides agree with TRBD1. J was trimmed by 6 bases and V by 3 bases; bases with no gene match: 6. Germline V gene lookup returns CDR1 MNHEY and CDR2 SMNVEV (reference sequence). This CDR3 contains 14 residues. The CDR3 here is CASSFRGLGQTQYF. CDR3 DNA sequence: TGTGCCAGCAGTTTCAGGGGGCTGGGACAGACCCAGTACTTC.

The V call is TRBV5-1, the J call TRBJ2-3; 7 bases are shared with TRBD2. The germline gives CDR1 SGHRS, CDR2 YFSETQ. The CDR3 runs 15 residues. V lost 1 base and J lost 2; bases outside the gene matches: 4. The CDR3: CASSLSGVNTDTQYF. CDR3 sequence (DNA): TGCGCCAGCAGCTTGAGCGGGGTTAACACAGATACGCAGTATTTT.

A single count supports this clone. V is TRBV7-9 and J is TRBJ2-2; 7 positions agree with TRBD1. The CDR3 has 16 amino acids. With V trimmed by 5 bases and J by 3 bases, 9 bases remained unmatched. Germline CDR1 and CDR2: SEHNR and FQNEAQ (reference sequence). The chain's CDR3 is CASSPTYTGDTGELFF. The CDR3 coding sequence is TGTGCCAGCAGCCCTACCTATACAGGGGACACCGGGGAGCTGTTTTTT. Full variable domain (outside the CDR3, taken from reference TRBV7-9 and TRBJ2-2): DTGVSQNPRHKITKRGQNVTFRCDPISEHNRLYWYRQTLGQGPEFLTYFQNEAQLEKSRLLSDRFSAERPKGSFSTLEIQRTEQGDSAMYLCASSPTYTGDTGELFFGEGSRLTVL.

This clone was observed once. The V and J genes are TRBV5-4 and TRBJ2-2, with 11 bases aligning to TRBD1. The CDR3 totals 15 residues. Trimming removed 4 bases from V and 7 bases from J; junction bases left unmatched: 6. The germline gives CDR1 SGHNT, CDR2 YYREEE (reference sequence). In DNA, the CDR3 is TGTGCCAGCAGCCCCGGACAGGGGGCAAACGGGGAGCTGTTTTTT. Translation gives CASSPGQGANGELFF.

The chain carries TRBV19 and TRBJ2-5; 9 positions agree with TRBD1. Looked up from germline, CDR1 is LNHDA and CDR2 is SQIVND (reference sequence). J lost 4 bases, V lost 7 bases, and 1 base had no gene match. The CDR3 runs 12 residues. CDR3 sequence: CASTGQGETQYF. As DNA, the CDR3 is TGTGCCAGTACGGGACAGGGAGAGACCCAGTACTTC.

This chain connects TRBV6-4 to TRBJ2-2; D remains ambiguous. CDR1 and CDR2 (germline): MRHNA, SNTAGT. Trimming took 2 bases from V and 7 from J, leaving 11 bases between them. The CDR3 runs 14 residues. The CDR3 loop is CASSDEYGNGELFF. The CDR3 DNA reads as TGTGCCAGCAGTGACGAGTATGGTAACGGGGAGCTGTTTTTT.

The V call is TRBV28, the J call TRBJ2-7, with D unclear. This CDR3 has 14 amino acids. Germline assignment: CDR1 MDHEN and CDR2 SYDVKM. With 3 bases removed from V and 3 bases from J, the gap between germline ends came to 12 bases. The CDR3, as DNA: TGTGCCAGCAGTTTTATCCAGGCGCTCTACGAGCAGTACTTC. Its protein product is CASSFIQALYEQYF.

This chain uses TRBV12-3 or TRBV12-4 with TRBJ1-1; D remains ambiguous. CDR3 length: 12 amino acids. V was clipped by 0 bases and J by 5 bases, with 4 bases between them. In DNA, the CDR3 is TGTGCCAGCAGTTTAGCTAGAACTGAAGCTTTCTTT. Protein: CASSLARTEAFF.

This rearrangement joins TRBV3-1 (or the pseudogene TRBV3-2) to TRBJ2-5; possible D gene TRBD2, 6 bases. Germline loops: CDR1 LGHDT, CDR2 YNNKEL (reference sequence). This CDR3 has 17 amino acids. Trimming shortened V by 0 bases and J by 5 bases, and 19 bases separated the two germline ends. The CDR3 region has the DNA TGTGCCAGCAGCCAAGATCGGGGTAGTGGCGGGGCGGAGACCCAGTACTTC. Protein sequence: CASSQDRGSGGAETQYF.

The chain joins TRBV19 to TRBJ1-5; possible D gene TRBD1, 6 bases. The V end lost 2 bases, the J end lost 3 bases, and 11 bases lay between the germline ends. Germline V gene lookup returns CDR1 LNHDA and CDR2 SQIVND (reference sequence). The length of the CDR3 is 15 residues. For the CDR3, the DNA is TGTGCCAGTAGTATATACAGGGCGGTCAATCAGCCCCAGCATTTT. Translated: CASSIYRAVNQPQHF.

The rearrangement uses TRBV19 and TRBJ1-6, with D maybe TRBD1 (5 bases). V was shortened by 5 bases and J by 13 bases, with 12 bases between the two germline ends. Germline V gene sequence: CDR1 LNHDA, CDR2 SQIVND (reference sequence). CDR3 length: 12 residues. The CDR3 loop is CASSQLGGPLHF. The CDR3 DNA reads TGTGCCAGTAGTCAGCTGGGGGGTCCCCTCCACTTT.

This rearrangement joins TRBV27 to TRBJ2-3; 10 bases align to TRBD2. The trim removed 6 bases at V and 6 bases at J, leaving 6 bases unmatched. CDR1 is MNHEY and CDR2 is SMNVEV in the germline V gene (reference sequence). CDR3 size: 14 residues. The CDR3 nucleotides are TGTGCCAGCAGGACCAGCGGGGGGGCGGATACGCAGTATTTT. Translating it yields CASRTSGGADTQYF.

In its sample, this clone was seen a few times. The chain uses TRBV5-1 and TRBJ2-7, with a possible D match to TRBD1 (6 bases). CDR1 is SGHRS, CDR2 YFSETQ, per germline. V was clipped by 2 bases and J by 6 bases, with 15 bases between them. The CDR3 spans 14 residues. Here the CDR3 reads CASSFNRELGEQYF. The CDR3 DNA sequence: TGCGCCAGCAGCTTCAACAGGGAGCTAGGCGAGCAGTACTTC. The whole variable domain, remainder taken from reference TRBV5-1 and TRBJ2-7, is KAGVTQTPRYLIKTRGQQVTLSCSPISGHRSVSWYQQTPGQGLQFLFEYFSETQRNKGNFPGRFSGRQFSNSRSEMNVSTLELGDSALYLCASSFNRELGEQYFGPGTRLTVT.

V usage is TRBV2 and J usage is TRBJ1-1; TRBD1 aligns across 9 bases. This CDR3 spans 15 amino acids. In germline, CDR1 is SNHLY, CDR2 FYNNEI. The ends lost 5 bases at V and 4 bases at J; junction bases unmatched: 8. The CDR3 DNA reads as TGTGCCAGCAGTCAGACCGGGACAGGGATCACTGAAGCTTTCTTT. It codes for CASSQTGTGITEAFF.

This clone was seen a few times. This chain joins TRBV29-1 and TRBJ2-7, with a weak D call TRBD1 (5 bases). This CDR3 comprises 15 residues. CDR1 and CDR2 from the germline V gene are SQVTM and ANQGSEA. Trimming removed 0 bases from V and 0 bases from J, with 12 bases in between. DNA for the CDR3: TGCAGCGTTGAAGAGGGATTAGACAGCTCCTACGAGCAGTACTTC. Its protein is CSVEEGLDSSYEQYF.

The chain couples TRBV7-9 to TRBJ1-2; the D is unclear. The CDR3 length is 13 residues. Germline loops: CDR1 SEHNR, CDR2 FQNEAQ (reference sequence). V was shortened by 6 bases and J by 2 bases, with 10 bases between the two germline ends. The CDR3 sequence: CASRSTGNYGYTF. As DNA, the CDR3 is TGTGCCAGCAGATCTACCGGGAACTATGGCTACACCTTC.